Sequencing of this T cell receptor (beta chain) was carried out in a study of blood T cell repertoires in COVID-19. Whole-study context: Whether acute or convalescent, the COVID-19 samples came from the United States, Italy and Spain.

The protocol was immunoSEQ multiplex PCR, while the TCRdb copy is restricted to in-frame clones and leaves out a portion. The sample holds 45,000 to 65,000 clones, roughly 84% seen once. The CDR3 extends over 14 amino acids. V was cut by 2 bases and J by 3 bases, with 10 bases left in between. Per the germline V gene, CDR1 is MNHEY and CDR2 is SVGAGI. A Seattle source enrolled patients during active infection and followed them longitudinally. The rearrangement uses TRBV6-5 and TRBJ2-5; tentative D call: TRBD2 (6 bases). The sample was peripheral blood. The sequence derives from a man aged 25-40 years with COVID-19, enrolled during active disease. The chain's CDR3 is CASSYGRREETQYF. CDR3 bases: TGTGCCAGCAGTTACGGGCGGAGGGAAGAGACCCAGTACTTC.